What follows are 23 T cell receptor beta chains derived from one specimen sequenced in a study of response to subunit inactivated influenza vaccine listed by TCRdb under 2018. Libraries were prepared through RT-PCR. The instrument given in TCRdb is Illumina HiSeq 2500. TCRdb trimmed the raw reads at Q25, called clones with MiXCR and kept productive beta chains. Identical CDR3 protein sequences are pooled into one entry, listed with their most common genes and DNA. The sample table contains roughly 170,000 distinct CDR3 sequences; only one count was recorded for about 9% of them. The ten largest clones capture roughly a tenth of the sample. The sample here was non-naive T cells sorted from PBMCs, taken on the day of vaccination. Taken with the paper, the label for cell subset or site translates to: memory T cell fraction. These receptors were collected from a man between 50 and 59 years old who received an inactivated influenza vaccine. Donor details come from another sample of the same person, matched by shared clones.

V gene TRBV10-3 combines with J gene TRBJ2-2; TRBD1 matches at 10 bases. J gave up 2 bases and V 4 bases, and 7 bases lay outside the gene matches. CDR3 length: 17 residues. CDR1 ENHRY and CDR2 SYGVKD come from the germline V gene. The DNA of the CDR3 is TGTGCCATCAGTGGCCCCCGACAGGGGGCAAACACCGGGGAGCTGTTTTTT. It encodes CAISGPRQGANTGELFF.

This clonotype came up a few times. The chain couples TRBV20-1 to TRBJ1-2, with TRBD1 as a possible D gene (5 bases). Germline lookup yields CDR1 DFQATT and CDR2 SNEGSKA (reference sequence). This CDR3 contains 11 residues. V shed 6 bases and J shed 7 bases, with 12 bases lying between them. CDR3: CSAGGEAGYTF. CDR3 sequence (DNA): TGCAGTGCGGGGGGAGAGGCTGGCTACACCTTC.

This clonotype was seen at least ten times. The rearrangement joins TRBV5-1 to TRBJ2-7; 8 bases are shared with TRBD1. The CDR3 has 15 amino acids. Trimming took 0 bases from V and 6 from J; bases not matched to a gene: 8. The germline V gene has CDR1 SGHRS and CDR2 YFSETQ. DNA for the CDR3: TGCGCCAGCAGCTTGGACCCAGACAGGGGAAGCGAGCAGTACTTC. Translating gives CASSLDPDRGSEQYF.

In its sample, this clonotype was seen a few times. This chain links TRBV6-1 with TRBJ2-1, with 14 bases lining up with TRBD2. V lost 6 bases to trimming and J lost 7 bases; unmatched junction nucleotides: 8. The CDR3 is made up of 16 amino acids. Germline CDR1 reads MNHNS; CDR2 reads SASEGT. CDR3 residues: CASSRLAGGHRNEQFF. CDR3 in DNA: TGTGCCAGCAGCCGACTAGCGGGGGGGCATAGGAATGAGCAGTTCTTC.

The rearrangement links TRBV4-1 to TRBJ2-2, with TRBD1 as a possible D gene (6 bases). The germline V and J ends were trimmed by 4 bases and 5 bases, with 17 bases remaining between them. CDR3 length equals 16 residues. Germline CDR1 reads MGHRA; CDR2 reads YSYEKL. CDR3 nucleotide sequence: TGCGCCAGCAGCCTTAGGGGGACCGAGGGTACCGGGGAGCTGTTTTTT. Translated: CASSLRGTEGTGELFF.

This chain connects TRBV7-2 to TRBJ2-3; D not resolved. The CDR3 length is 14 residues. CDR1 is SGHTA and CDR2 is FQGNSA in the germline V gene. The ends were cut back, 5 bases at V and 0 bases at J, with 9 bases in the middle. CDR3 protein: CASSTFTSTDTQYF. DNA for the CDR3: TGTGCCAGCAGCACCTTCACTAGCACAGATACGCAGTATTTT.

This rearrangement joins TRBV3-1 to TRBJ2-5, with D unclear. V lost 11 bases and J lost 4, with 29 bases in between. The CDR3 has 17 amino acids. In germline, CDR1 is LGHDT, CDR2 YNNKEL (reference sequence). In DNA, the CDR3 is TGTGCCTGCTGCCCGATTCCTTGGTCCAAGAGAGGAGAGACCCAGTACTTC. Translating it yields CACCPIPWSKRGETQYF.

This clonotype occurred many times. The CDR3 reads CASSPGGPTTGELFF. The CDR3 bases are TGCGCCAGCAGCCCGGGGGGGCCTACAACCGGGGAGCTGTTTTTT. The rearrangement joins TRBV5-1 to TRBJ2-2; 8 bases are shared with TRBD2. V lost 4 bases to trimming and J lost 5 bases; unmatched junction nucleotides: 7. The CDR3 covers 15 residues. Germline V lookup: CDR1 SGHRS, CDR2 YFSETQ.

The sample holds a few counts of this clonotype. The chain employs TRBV20-1 and TRBJ2-3; TRBD2 agrees at 10 bases. Germline-derived CDR1 and CDR2 are DFQATT and SNEGSKA (reference sequence). The J segment lost 1 base and the V segment lost 2 bases, leaving 15 bases of the junction unmatched. CDR3 size: 19 residues. Written as DNA, the CDR3 is TGCAGTGCTAGAAACTCGCGACTAGCGGGTACACCTGGCACAGATACGCAGTATTTT. It yields the protein CSARNSRLAGTPGTDTQYF.

The genes are TRBV6-5 and TRBJ1-3; no firm D call. Germline V gene data show CDR1 as MNHEY and CDR2 as SVGAGI. With 8 bases removed from V and 1 base from J, the gap between germline ends came to 6 bases. CDR3 length equals 12 residues. The CDR3 protein is CASGPSGNTIYF. The CDR3 nucleotides are TGTGCCAGCGGCCCTTCTGGAAACACCATATATTTT.

This clonotype was seen more than once but under ten times. V and J are TRBV20-1 and TRBJ2-1; 10 bases fit TRBD2. Germline CDR1 and CDR2: DFQATT and SNEGSKA (reference sequence). V lost 0 bases to trimming and J lost 0 bases; unmatched junction nucleotides: 5. This CDR3 has 17 residues. As DNA, the CDR3 is TGCAGTGCTAGAGATAGTAGCGGGGGGAGCTCCTACAATGAGCAGTTCTTC. It encodes CSARDSSGGSSYNEQFF.

This clonotype was observed a few times. V gene TRBV11-2 combines with J gene TRBJ2-3; the match to TRBD2 covers 10 bases. CDR1 and CDR2 from the germline V gene are SGHAT and FQNNGV. CDR3 length equals 20 residues. The trim removed 2 bases at V and 0 bases at J, leaving 14 bases unmatched. In nucleotides, the CDR3 is TGTGCCAGCAGCTTACTAGGTCCCTCTAGCGGGGGCCGCAGCACAGATACGCAGTATTTT. Its translation is CASSLLGPSSGGRSTDTQYF.

V is TRBV11-2 and J is TRBJ2-1; no clear D. V was clipped by 8 bases and J by 15 bases, with 17 bases between them. This CDR3 comprises 11 residues. Germline V gene sequence: CDR1 SGHAT, CDR2 FQNNGV. CDR3 amino acids: CASLSSFRVFF. For the CDR3, the DNA is TGTGCCAGCCTTTCTTCGTTCCGCGTGTTCTTC.

V usage is TRBV20-1 and J usage is TRBJ2-2, with D unclear. The germline V gene has CDR1 DFQATT and CDR2 SNEGSKA (reference sequence). Trimming cost V 6 bases and J 7 bases, with 15 bases left between them. The CDR3 extends over 13 amino acids. CDR3 loop: CSAWSNTYGELFF. The CDR3 DNA is TGCAGTGCGTGGTCAAATACTTACGGGGAGCTGTTTTTT.

Ten or more counts support this clonotype. The chain employs TRBV12-3 or TRBV12-4 and TRBJ2-1; no clear D. The CDR3 sequence is 13 residues long. The V and J ends lost 5 bases and 5 bases respectively, with 10 bases between them. The CDR3 sequence is CASSVNFDNEQFF. The CDR3 nucleotides are TGTGCCAGCAGTGTCAACTTTGACAATGAGCAGTTCTTC.

Comments on this clonotype: The junction departs from the called germline gene at one end, perhaps through a read error. The chain couples TRBV5-1 to TRBJ1-5; unclear D gene. This CDR3 is built from 16 residues. Germline-derived CDR1 and CDR2 are SGHRS and YFSETQ. The CDR3 DNA reads TGCGCCAGCAGCGAGGGCGGACCTTATAGCAATCATCCCCAGCATTTT. Translation: CASSEGGPYSNHPQHF.

In this sample, this clonotype turned up many times. This chain joins TRBV5-1 and TRBJ2-7; D assignment may be TRBD1 or TRBD2 (5 bases each). The ends were cut back, 6 bases at V and 6 bases at J, with 22 bases in the middle. CDR1 and CDR2 from the germline V gene are SGHRS and YFSETQ. This CDR3 is built from 15 residues. The CDR3 coding sequence is TGCGCCAGCACCGAGATGAATTGGGGGACCTCCGAGCAGTACTTC. Translated: CASTEMNWGTSEQYF.

This clonotype was seen many times. The rearrangement links TRBV5-1 to TRBJ2-5; 10 positions agree with TRBD1. Unmatched junction bases numbered 6, after V lost 4 bases and J lost 6 bases. CDR1 and CDR2 (germline): SGHRS, YFSETQ. The CDR3 has 14 amino acids. CDR3 sequence reads: CASSPGQGRKTQYF. The CDR3 DNA is TGCGCCAGCAGCCCGGGACAGGGGAGAAAGACCCAGTACTTC. Full variable domain (remainder filled in from reference TRBV5-1 and TRBJ2-5): KAGVTQTPRYLIKTRGQQVTLSCSPISGHRSVSWYQQTPGQGLQFLFEYFSETQRNKGNFPGRFSGRQFSNSRSEMNVSTLELGDSALYLCASSPGQGRKTQYFGPGTRLLVL.

The chain links TRBV4-3 to TRBJ2-5, with a possible D match to TRBD2 (5 bases). V shed 0 bases and J shed 7 bases, with 12 bases lying between them. Germline lookup yields CDR1 LGHNA and CDR2 YSLEER. This CDR3 has 14 residues. CDR3 DNA sequence: TGCGCCAGCAGCCAAGAAAGAGGGATCGGGACCCAGTACTTC. Its protein product is CASSQERGIGTQYF.

This clonotype came up many times. CDR3 in DNA: TGTGCCAGCAGCTTACTCCACAGGCCCCCCACCTACGAGCAGTACTTC. This sequence encodes CASSLLHRPPTYEQYF. V and J are TRBV11-2 and TRBJ2-7; TRBD1 is a possible D gene (5 bases). The CDR3 is 16 residues long. Trimming removed 2 bases at V and 2 bases at J, with 16 bases between. The germline gives CDR1 SGHAT, CDR2 FQNNGV.

This clonotype was counted many times. This rearrangement joins TRBV7-8 to TRBJ1-6; the match to TRBD1 covers 9 bases. CDR3 length: 15 residues. Germline V gives CDR1 SGHVS, CDR2 FQNEAQ. The V gene end was trimmed by 4 bases and the J gene end by 8 bases; junction bases not matched to a gene: 6. The CDR3 DNA reads as TGTGCCAGCAGCTGGAGGAGGACAGGGGATTCACCCCTCCACTTT. Translated: CASSWRRTGDSPLHF.

J is TRBJ1-1 and V is TRBV15, with D unclear. From germline, CDR1 is LNHNV and CDR2 YYDKDF (reference sequence). V was shortened by 8 bases and J by 0 bases, with 7 bases between the two germline ends. There are 12 residues in the CDR3. The DNA of the CDR3 is TGTGCCACCGGGCAGATGAACACTGAAGCTTTCTTT. It is translated as CATGQMNTEAFF.

The CDR3 loop reads CATSDPGQGIGLPTDTQYF. The CDR3 nucleotides are TGTGCCACCAGTGATCCCGGACAGGGAATAGGGCTCCCCACAGATACGCAGTATTTT. V and J are TRBV24-1 and TRBJ2-3, with 8 bases aligning to TRBD1. V was pared by 3 bases and J by 2 bases, with 15 bases of the junction left unmatched. CDR1 is KGHDR, CDR2 SFDVKD, per germline. CDR3 size: 19 residues.